This T cell receptor beta chain was identified in a study of a mutant IDH1 vaccine in newly diagnosed glioma (dated by TCRdb to about 2021). Looking at the study overall: Of the 30 or so patients who were treated, about 62% were male and around 38% were female, and the mean age was roughly 40 years. Prior to enrollment, patients had been given standard therapy consisting of radiotherapy alone, temozolomide alone, or radiochemotherapy with temozolomide, with the combination given to most patients. Peripheral blood was collected at six visits: V03 (baseline), V05, V07, V10, V12 and V13. For exploratory analyses, longitudinal TCRB deep sequencing was carried out in roughly 23 treated patients wherever samples were available. Findings and caveats that apply to the study as a whole: Availability determined which PBMC samples were chosen for TCRB deep sequencing. Immune responses induced by the vaccine were seen in around 93% of patients across multiple MHC alleles. Pseudoprogression seemed to be unrelated to changes in the top peripheral T cell clonotypes found by TCRB sequencing. The authors noted that analyses of patient blood samples could not be reproduced because of sample limitations.

Interpreted using the paper, the time point label stands for: baseline, week 1 (first vaccination visit). According to the study, the label for this sample's treatment or condition signals: pre-vaccination baseline after standard-of-care therapy. The donors had newly diagnosed IDH1-mutant astrocytomas of WHO grade 3 or 4 that showed loss of nuclear ATRX. The samples were drawn from NOA16, a multicentre, single-arm, open-label phase I trial in Germany that tested a mutant IDH1 peptide vaccine in humans for the first time. Visit V03 blood draws served as the baseline sample for immunogenicity testing. Genomic DNA for TCRB sequencing was extracted from EDTA blood using the DNeasy Blood and Tissue Kit. As concerns this clone: This receptor's antigen is unknown. Nothing much larger sits one base from this clone, and base qualities are not available.

Taken from cysteine to phenylalanine, the CDR3 has 15 residues. Just CDR3 DNA is preserved here, 45 bases in frame from base 1. Trimming removed 6 bases from V and 2 bases from J, leaving 16 bases between the germline ends. The germline V gene (reference sequence) supplies CDR1 LNHDA and CDR2 SQIVND. The library relied on the immunoSEQ multiplex PCR assay. Rearranged TCR beta chain sequences were amplified using the hsTCRB Kit according to the manufacturer's protocol. Sequencing of TCRB libraries was carried out on an Illumina MiSeq. Regarding the original processing steps: Demultiplexing, trimming and gene mapping were performed with the kit vendor's proprietary platform. TCRdb retrieved this table from immuneACCESS and kept in-frame rearrangements only. Not all clones are present; in checked studies, unresolved V genes account for under half, and no reason is known for the remainder. D and trimming were read from the DNA, whereas the V and J calls and clone size are those reported in that table. For this sample the table gives around 100,000 clones, of which approximately 80% were detected only once. About 5.1% of the sample goes to the ten largest clones.

The source of this sequence is a man aged 40-50 years with glioma. Some clones in this sample may be carry-over from other donors' samples. The input for sequencing was PBMCs, taken from a glioma patient treated with radiotherapy, temozolomide or both. The rearranged chain carries TRBV19 and TRBJ1-1, with the D gene not clear enough to name. The CDR3 here reads CASSAAGRINTEAFF. The bases read TGTGCCAGTAGCGCTGCTGGACGGATAAACACTGAAGCTTTCTTT.